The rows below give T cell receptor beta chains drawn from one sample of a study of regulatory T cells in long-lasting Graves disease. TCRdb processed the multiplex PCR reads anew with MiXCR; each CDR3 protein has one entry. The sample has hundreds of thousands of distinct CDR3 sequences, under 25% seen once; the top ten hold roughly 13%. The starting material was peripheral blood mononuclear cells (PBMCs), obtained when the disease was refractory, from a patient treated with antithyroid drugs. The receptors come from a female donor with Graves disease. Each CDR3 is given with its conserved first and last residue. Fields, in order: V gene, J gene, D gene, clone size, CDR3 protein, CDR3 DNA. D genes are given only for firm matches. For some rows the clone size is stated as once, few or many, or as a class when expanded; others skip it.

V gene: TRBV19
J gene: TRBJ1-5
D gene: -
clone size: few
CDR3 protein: CASSIADSRHQPQHF
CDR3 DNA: TGTGCCAGTAGTATAGCGGACAGTAGGCATCAGCCCCAGCATTTT

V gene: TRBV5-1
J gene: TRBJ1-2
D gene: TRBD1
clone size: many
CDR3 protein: CASSGDSYGYTF
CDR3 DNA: TGTGCCAGCAGTGGGGACAGTTATGGCTACACCTTC

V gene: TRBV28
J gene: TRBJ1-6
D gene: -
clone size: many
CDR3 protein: CASSWGVGNSPLHF
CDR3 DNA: TGTGCCAGCTCCTGGGGGGTGGGGAATTCACCCCTCCACTTT

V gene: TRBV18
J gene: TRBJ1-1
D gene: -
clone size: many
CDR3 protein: CASSPQGTEAFF
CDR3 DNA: TGTGCCAGCTCACCACAAGGCACTGAAGCTTTCTTT

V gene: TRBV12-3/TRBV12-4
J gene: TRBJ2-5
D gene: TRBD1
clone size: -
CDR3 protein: CASRQTGDKRQETQYF
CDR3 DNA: TGTGCCAGCAGACAGACAGGGGACAAACGACAAGAGACCCAGTACTTC

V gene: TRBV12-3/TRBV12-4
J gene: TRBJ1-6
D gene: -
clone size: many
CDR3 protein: CASSSGADKSPLHF
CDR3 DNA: TGTGCCAGCAGTTCCGGTGCCGACAAATCACCCCTCCACTTT

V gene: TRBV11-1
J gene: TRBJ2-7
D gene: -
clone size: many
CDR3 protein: CASSLAAQGTFYEQYF
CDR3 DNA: TGTGCCAGCAGCTTAGCGGCTCAGGGGACCTTCTACGAGCAGTACTTC

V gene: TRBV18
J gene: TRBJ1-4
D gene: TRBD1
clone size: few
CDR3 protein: CASSPRQGNEKLFF
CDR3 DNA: TGTGCCAGCTCACCGCGACAGGGGAACGAAAAACTGTTTTTT

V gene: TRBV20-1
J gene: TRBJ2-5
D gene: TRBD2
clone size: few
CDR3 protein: CSATSSGGAQETQYF
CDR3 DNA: TGCAGTGCTACTTCTAGCGGGGGAGCCCAAGAGACCCAGTACTTC

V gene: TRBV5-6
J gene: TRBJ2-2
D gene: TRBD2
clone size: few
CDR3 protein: CASGEGGNTGELFF
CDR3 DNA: TGTGCCTCCGGGGAGGGCGGAAACACCGGGGAGCTGTTTTTT

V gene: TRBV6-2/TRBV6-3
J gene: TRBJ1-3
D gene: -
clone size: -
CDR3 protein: CASSQPPGRFVSGNTIYF
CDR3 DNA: TGTGCCAGCAGTCAACCTCCGGGACGCTTCGTTTCTGGGAACACCATATATTTT

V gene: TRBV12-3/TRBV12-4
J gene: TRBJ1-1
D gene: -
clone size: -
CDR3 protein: CASSPGRKTEAFF
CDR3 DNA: TGTGCCAGCAGCCCGGGACGGAAAACTGAAGCTTTCTTT

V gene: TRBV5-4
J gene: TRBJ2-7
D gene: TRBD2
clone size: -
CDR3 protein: CASSTRAGGNNEQYF
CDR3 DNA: TGTGCCAGCAGTACTCGAGCGGGAGGGAACAACGAGCAGTACTTC

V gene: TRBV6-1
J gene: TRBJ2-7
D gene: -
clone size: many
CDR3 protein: CASSEGAGALYEQYF
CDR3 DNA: TGTGCCAGCAGTGAAGGCGCTGGGGCCCTCTACGAGCAGTACTTC

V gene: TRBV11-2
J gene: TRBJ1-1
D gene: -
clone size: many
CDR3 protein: CASVFGTEAFF
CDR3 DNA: TGTGCCAGCGTCTTTGGCACTGAAGCTTTCTTT

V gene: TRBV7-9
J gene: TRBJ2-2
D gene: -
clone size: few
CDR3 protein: CASSSPAGYTGELFF
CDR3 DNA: TGTGCCAGCAGCTCGCCGGCAGGTTACACCGGGGAGCTGTTTTTT

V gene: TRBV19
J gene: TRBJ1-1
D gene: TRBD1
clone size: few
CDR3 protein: CASSQMGSRQGANTEAFF
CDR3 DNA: TGTGCCAGTAGTCAAATGGGTTCTCGACAGGGGGCGAACACTGAAGCTTTCTTT

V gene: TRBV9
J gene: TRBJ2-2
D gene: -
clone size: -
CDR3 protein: CASSGGKNTGELFF
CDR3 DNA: TGTGCCAGCAGCGGGGGAAAGAACACCGGGGAGCTGTTTTTT

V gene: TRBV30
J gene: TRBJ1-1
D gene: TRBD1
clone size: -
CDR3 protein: CAWSVTGDTEAFF
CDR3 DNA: TGTGCCTGGAGTGTAACAGGGGACACTGAAGCTTTCTTT

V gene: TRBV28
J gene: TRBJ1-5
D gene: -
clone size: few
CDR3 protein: CASSLFGGQPQHF
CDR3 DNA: TGTGCCAGCAGTTTATTCGGGGGTCAGCCCCAGCATTTT

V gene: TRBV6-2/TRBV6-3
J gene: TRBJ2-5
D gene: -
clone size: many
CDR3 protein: CASSYGTEQETQYF
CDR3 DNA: TGTGCCAGCAGTTACGGGACGGAACAAGAGACCCAGTACTTC

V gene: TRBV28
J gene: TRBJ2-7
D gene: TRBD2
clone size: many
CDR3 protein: CASRPGGIYEQYF
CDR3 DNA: TGTGCCAGCAGACCGGGGGGAATCTACGAGCAGTACTTC

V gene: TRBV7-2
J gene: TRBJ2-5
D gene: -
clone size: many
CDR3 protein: CASSYRQGRETQYF
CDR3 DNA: TGTGCCAGCAGTTACCGGCAGGGGCGAGAGACCCAGTACTTC

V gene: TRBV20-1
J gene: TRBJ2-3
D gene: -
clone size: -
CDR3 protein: CSAPPRDPPSTDTQYF
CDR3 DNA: TGCAGTGCTCCCCCGCGGGATCCGCCTAGCACAGATACGCAGTATTTT

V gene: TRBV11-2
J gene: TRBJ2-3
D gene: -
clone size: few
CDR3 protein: CASSLGEITDTQYF
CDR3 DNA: TGTGCCAGCAGCTTAGGCGAAATCACAGATACGCAGTATTTT

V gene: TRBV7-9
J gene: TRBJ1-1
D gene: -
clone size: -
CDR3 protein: CASTHGGTPAFF
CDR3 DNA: TGTGCCAGCACCCATGGGGGAACTCCAGCTTTCTTT

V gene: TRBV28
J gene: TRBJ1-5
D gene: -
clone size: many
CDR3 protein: CASRVENQPQHF
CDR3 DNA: TGTGCCAGCAGGGTCGAAAATCAGCCCCAGCATTTT

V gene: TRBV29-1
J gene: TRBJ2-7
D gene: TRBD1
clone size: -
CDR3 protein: CSAGPGTGNYEQYF
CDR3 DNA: TGCAGCGCTGGACCCGGGACAGGGAACTACGAGCAGTACTTC

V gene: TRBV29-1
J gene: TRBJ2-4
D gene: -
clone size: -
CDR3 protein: CSVEGMGRVGQYF
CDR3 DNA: TGCAGCGTGGAGGGAATGGGCCGGGTGGGTCAGTACTTC

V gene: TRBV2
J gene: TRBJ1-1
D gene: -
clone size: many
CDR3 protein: CASTAGTMNTEAFF
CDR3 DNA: TGTGCCAGCACCGCCGGGACTATGAACACTGAAGCTTTCTTT

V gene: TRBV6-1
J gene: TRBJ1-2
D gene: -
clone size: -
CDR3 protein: CASRLAGDPLGYTF
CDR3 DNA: TGTGCCAGCAGACTCGCAGGGGACCCACTTGGCTACACCTTC